This T cell receptor (beta chain) was captured by sequencing in a study of OX40 agonist ivuxolimab in advanced cancers. Study-level background: The costimulatory receptor OX40 (CD134) was targeted by ivuxolimab, a fully human IgG2 agonistic monoclonal antibody. Intravenous ivuxolimab was administered to patients every 2 weeks at six dose levels: 0.01, 0.1, 0.3, 1.5, 3 and 10 mg/kg. Of the approximately 54 patients in dose escalation, 19 had hepatocellular carcinoma, roughly 15 had melanoma, 9 had renal cell carcinoma and 9 had head and neck cancer. The dose-escalation cohort was about 83% male with a mean age of about 58 years, ranging from roughly 20 to 80. Prior anti-PD-1, anti-PD-L1 or anti-CTLA-4 therapy was permitted, and 30% to 45% of dose-escalation patients had received checkpoint inhibitors. Partial responses were achieved by three dose-escalation patients, of whom one had hepatocellular carcinoma and two had cutaneous melanoma. Peripheral TCRbeta sequencing aimed to test whether ivuxolimab altered TCR sequence diversity and caused clonal T-cell expansion. The paper covers the monotherapy dose-escalation part of the phase I ivuxolimab trial, which included N of about 50 patients. What the research found in general, with its limitations: After ivuxolimab, more expanded clones were found on average in CD8+ T cells than in CD4+ T cells. Clonal expansion of both CD4+ and CD8+ blood T cells was observed from baseline to week 6 at doses 0.1 to 3.0 mg/kg. Antigen specificity was not determined for the clonally expanded peripheral T cells. Low levels of normalized T-cell clonal expansion were also seen in some patients who did not respond. In partial responders in the 0.1-3.0 mg/kg groups, normalized peripheral clonal expansion was found to be among the lowest, especially among CD8+ T cells.

Trimming costs V 2 bases and J 6 bases, and their ends lie 7 bases apart. The CDR3 sequence holds 13 residues, the cysteine and phenylalanine included. Only the CDR3 DNA is retained, 39 bases long and in frame from the first base. CDR1 and CDR2 were assigned from the germline V gene as SGHDN and FVKESK. Patients with autoimmune disease history or receiving systemic immunosuppression were excluded from the trial. In every dose cohort, peripheral blood was drawn for TCR sequencing at baseline, cycle 4 day 1, and cycle 7 day 1. The samples were taken from a phase I, first-in-human, multicenter, open-label dose-escalation trial of ivuxolimab. Adults with locally advanced or metastatic melanoma, renal cell carcinoma, hepatocellular carcinoma or head and neck squamous cell carcinoma were enrolled in the trial. Before TCR sequencing, CD4+ T cells and CD8+ T cells from peripheral blood were sorted into separate populations.

Note on this clone: There is no known antigen for this receptor. Base qualities are not recorded, but no much larger clone differs from it by a single base.

Genomic DNA was extracted from sorted cells for sequencing of the TCRbeta CDR3 region. TCRbeta CDR3 regions were sequenced using the immunoSEQ Assay. What TCRdb holds here is the immuneACCESS table cut down to in-frame rearrangements. Part of the clones is not present; checked against another copy, under half of the missing clones reflect an unresolved V gene, and the others are unexplained. The sample yields 55,000 to 80,000 clones; around 85% were counted once. The ten largest make up 1% of the sample. The receptor chain draws on TRBV14 and TRBJ2-2; no D gene call is confident. The TCR sequence derives from an adult with an advanced solid tumor such as melanoma, head and neck, liver or kidney cancer. The specimen comprised CD4+ or CD8+ T cells sorted from blood, sampled in a trial of the OX40 agonist ivuxolimab. The CDR3 protein is CASSQPIAGELFF. The nucleotides read TGTGCCAGCAGCCAACCTATTGCCGGGGAGCTGTTTTTT.